One and the same sample provided the 6 T cell receptor beta chains below, sequenced in a study of metastatic and nonmetastatic thyroid tumors. Before thyroid surgery, none of the patients had received any treatment. TCRdb re-analyzed the PCR reads through MiXCR. The data contain roughly 9,500 clones, around 30% of them singletons. Material: tumor tissue. All receptors derive from a female donor with papillary thyroid cancer or a benign thyroid nodule (not recorded which). Some clones in this sample may be carry-over from other donors' samples.

This clone is judged medium-sized. The chain has TRBV2 and TRBJ2-2; 10 nucleotides agree with TRBD1. CDR1 is SNHLY, CDR2 FYNNEI, per germline. The CDR3 consists of 15 residues. Germline trimming cut 5 bases from V and 5 bases from J; bases unmatched to any gene: 5. CDR3: CASSPGQGRTGELFF. The CDR3 coding sequence is TGTGCCAGCAGTCCGGGACAGGGGAGGACCGGGGAGCTGTTTTTT.

Comments on this clone: One junction end disagrees with the germline gene, perhaps due to a read error. The chain joins TRBV20-1 to TRBJ2-5; 7 positions match TRBD2. The CDR3 is 11 amino acids. Germline V lookup: CDR1 DFQATT, CDR2 SNEGSKA (reference sequence). The CDR3 DNA reads TGCAGTGCTAGACTAGCGGTTCCCAAAGGCTTC. Its translation is CSARLAVPKGF.

The V and J genes are TRBV7-8 and TRBJ2-7; 7 positions agree with TRBD1. Germline V lookup: CDR1 SGHVS, CDR2 FQNEAQ. With 5 bases clipped from V and 3 bases from J, the junction kept 13 bases outside the gene matches. There are 16 residues in the CDR3. The CDR3 DNA is TGTGCCAGCAGCGACGCGTTAGGGACAGAACTCTACGAGCAGTACTTC. Translation: CASSDALGTELYEQYF.

This chain joins TRBV11-3 and TRBJ2-3; the D gene is possibly TRBD2 (6 bases). V lost 3 bases to trimming and J lost 0 bases, with 10 bases between them. Germline V gives CDR1 SGHNT, CDR2 YENEEA. This CDR3 region has 15 residues. The CDR3 sequence is CASSFRSGSTDTQYF. CDR3 DNA sequence: TGTGCCAGCAGCTTTAGGAGCGGGAGCACAGATACGCAGTATTTT.

The genes are TRBV7-9 and TRBJ1-2, with D unclear. Germline CDR1 reads SEHNR; CDR2 reads FQNEAQ (reference sequence). V shed 4 bases and J shed 0 bases, with 9 bases lying between them. The CDR3 extends over 14 amino acids. The CDR3 protein is CASSSSGANYGYTF. Written as DNA, the CDR3 is TGTGCCAGCAGCTCAAGCGGGGCTAACTATGGCTACACCTTC.

This clone showed up many times. This CDR3 is also generated by other DNA sequences in the sample. The rearrangement joins TRBV7-8 to TRBJ2-2; 9 nucleotides match TRBD2. V was pared by 5 bases and J by 2 bases, with 6 bases of the junction left unmatched. This CDR3 is 16 amino acids long. Germline V gives CDR1 SGHVS, CDR2 FQNEAQ. The CDR3 here is CASSLQREVNTGELFF. The CDR3 DNA reads as TGTGCCAGCAGCCTGCAGCGGGAGGTTAACACCGGGGAGCTGTTTTTT.